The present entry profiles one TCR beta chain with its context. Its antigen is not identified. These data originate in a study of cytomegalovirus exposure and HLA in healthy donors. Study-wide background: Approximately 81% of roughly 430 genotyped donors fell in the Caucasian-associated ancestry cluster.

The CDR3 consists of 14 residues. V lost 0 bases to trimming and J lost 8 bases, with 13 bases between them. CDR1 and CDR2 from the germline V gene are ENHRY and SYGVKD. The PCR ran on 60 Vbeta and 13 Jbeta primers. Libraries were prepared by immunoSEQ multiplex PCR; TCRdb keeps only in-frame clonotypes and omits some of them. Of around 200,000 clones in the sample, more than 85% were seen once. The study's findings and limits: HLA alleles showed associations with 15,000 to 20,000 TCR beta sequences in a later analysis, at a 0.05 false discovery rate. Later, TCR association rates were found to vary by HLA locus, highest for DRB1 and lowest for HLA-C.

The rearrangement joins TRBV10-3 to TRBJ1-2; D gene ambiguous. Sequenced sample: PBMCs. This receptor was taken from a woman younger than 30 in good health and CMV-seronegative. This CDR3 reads CAISESIGRRGYTF. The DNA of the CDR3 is TGTGCCATCAGTGAGTCGATCGGCCGGAGGGGCTACACCTTC.